One and the same sample provided the 5 T cell receptor beta chains below, sequenced in a study of control samples from healthy donors and cancer patients. Generated by immunoSEQ multiplex PCR, the TCRdb table keeps only in-frame clones and is missing some. The sample has under 200,000 clones, around 93% seen once. Specimen: blood. The receptors originated from a woman aged 55-69 years in good health.

The chain is built from TRBV4-2 and TRBJ2-1, with 7 bases fitting TRBD2. Germline CDR1 and CDR2: LGHNA and YNFKEQ. This CDR3 is 15 amino acids long. The V and J ends lost 1 base and 1 base, in that order; junction bases with no gene match: 1. The DNA of the CDR3 is TGTGCCAGCAGCCAAGTAGCGGGTTCCTACAATGAGCAGTTCTTC. Translating gives CASSQVAGSYNEQFF.

This rearrangement joins TRBV6-1 to TRBJ1-5, with a possible D match to TRBD1 (5 bases). The germline gives CDR1 MNHNS, CDR2 SASEGT. V lost 1 base and J 7 bases, leaving 14 bases between the germline ends. The CDR3 is 15 residues long. DNA for the CDR3: TGTGCCAGCAGTGAAGGGCCCGGGGGATTCCAGCCCCAGCATTTT. This sequence encodes CASSEGPGGFQPQHF.

The chain couples TRBV12-3 or TRBV12-4 to TRBJ1-5; 9 bases match TRBD1. The J segment lost 7 bases and the V segment lost 6 bases, leaving 4 bases of the junction unmatched. The CDR3 sequence is 13 residues long. This chain's CDR3 is CASRGTGLQPQHF. The CDR3 nucleotides are TGTGCCAGCAGGGGGACAGGGCTCCAGCCCCAGCATTTT.

The rearrangement uses TRBV6-5 and TRBJ1-1, with TRBD1 identical over 8 bases. The germline V gene encodes CDR1 MNHEY and CDR2 SVGAGI. The J segment lost 9 bases and the V segment lost 4 bases, leaving 10 bases of the junction unmatched. The CDR3 contains 14 residues. CDR3 sequence: CASSSGTGGTKAFF. DNA for the CDR3: TGTGCCAGCAGTTCCGGGACAGGCGGGACCAAAGCTTTCTTT.

This rearrangement joins TRBV19 to TRBJ1-5; TRBD1 aligns across 8 bases. The V gene end was trimmed by 5 bases and the J gene end by 7 bases; junction bases not matched to a gene: 4. The CDR3 spans 13 residues. Germline V lookup: CDR1 LNHDA, CDR2 SQIVND (reference sequence). The CDR3 coding sequence is TGTGCCAGTAGTGCCGGACAGGGCCAGCCCCAGCATTTT. It yields the protein CASSAGQGQPQHF.